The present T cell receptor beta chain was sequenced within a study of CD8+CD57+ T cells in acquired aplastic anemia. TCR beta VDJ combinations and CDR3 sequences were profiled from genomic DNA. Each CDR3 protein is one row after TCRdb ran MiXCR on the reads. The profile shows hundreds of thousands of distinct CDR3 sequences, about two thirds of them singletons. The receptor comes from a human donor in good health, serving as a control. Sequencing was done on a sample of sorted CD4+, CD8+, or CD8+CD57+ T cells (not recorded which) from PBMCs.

Written as DNA, the CDR3 is TGTGCCAGCAGTTTACGCTCCGGGACACGTCGGGAAGGGGGGAATTCACCCCTCCACTTT. Protein: CASSLRSGTRREGGNSPLHF. This chain connects TRBV27 to TRBJ1-6, with a possible D match to TRBD1 (6 bases). CDR3 length equals 20 residues. Trimming stripped 2 bases from V and 7 bases from J, with 27 bases between. Germline CDR1 and CDR2: MNHEY and SMNVEV (reference sequence).